This T cell receptor (beta chain) was obtained from a study of blood T cell repertoires in COVID-19. Germline CDR1 and CDR2: LNHDA and SQIVND (reference sequence). The CDR3 contains 15 residues. V shed 5 bases and J 5 bases; nucleotides not matched to a gene: 9. Measured with immunoSEQ multiplex PCR; TCRdb has only the in-frame clones, and not every one. The data contain hundreds of thousands of clones, roughly 80% of them singletons. This sequence joins TRBV19 and TRBJ2-3; TRBD1 agrees at 8 bases. The sequenced sample was peripheral blood. The TCR was taken from a woman aged 55-70 years with active or convalescent COVID-19. CDR3 protein: CASSGGRGLEDTQYF. CDR3 in DNA: TGTGCCAGTAGTGGGGGCAGGGGGCTCGAAGATACGCAGTATTTT.